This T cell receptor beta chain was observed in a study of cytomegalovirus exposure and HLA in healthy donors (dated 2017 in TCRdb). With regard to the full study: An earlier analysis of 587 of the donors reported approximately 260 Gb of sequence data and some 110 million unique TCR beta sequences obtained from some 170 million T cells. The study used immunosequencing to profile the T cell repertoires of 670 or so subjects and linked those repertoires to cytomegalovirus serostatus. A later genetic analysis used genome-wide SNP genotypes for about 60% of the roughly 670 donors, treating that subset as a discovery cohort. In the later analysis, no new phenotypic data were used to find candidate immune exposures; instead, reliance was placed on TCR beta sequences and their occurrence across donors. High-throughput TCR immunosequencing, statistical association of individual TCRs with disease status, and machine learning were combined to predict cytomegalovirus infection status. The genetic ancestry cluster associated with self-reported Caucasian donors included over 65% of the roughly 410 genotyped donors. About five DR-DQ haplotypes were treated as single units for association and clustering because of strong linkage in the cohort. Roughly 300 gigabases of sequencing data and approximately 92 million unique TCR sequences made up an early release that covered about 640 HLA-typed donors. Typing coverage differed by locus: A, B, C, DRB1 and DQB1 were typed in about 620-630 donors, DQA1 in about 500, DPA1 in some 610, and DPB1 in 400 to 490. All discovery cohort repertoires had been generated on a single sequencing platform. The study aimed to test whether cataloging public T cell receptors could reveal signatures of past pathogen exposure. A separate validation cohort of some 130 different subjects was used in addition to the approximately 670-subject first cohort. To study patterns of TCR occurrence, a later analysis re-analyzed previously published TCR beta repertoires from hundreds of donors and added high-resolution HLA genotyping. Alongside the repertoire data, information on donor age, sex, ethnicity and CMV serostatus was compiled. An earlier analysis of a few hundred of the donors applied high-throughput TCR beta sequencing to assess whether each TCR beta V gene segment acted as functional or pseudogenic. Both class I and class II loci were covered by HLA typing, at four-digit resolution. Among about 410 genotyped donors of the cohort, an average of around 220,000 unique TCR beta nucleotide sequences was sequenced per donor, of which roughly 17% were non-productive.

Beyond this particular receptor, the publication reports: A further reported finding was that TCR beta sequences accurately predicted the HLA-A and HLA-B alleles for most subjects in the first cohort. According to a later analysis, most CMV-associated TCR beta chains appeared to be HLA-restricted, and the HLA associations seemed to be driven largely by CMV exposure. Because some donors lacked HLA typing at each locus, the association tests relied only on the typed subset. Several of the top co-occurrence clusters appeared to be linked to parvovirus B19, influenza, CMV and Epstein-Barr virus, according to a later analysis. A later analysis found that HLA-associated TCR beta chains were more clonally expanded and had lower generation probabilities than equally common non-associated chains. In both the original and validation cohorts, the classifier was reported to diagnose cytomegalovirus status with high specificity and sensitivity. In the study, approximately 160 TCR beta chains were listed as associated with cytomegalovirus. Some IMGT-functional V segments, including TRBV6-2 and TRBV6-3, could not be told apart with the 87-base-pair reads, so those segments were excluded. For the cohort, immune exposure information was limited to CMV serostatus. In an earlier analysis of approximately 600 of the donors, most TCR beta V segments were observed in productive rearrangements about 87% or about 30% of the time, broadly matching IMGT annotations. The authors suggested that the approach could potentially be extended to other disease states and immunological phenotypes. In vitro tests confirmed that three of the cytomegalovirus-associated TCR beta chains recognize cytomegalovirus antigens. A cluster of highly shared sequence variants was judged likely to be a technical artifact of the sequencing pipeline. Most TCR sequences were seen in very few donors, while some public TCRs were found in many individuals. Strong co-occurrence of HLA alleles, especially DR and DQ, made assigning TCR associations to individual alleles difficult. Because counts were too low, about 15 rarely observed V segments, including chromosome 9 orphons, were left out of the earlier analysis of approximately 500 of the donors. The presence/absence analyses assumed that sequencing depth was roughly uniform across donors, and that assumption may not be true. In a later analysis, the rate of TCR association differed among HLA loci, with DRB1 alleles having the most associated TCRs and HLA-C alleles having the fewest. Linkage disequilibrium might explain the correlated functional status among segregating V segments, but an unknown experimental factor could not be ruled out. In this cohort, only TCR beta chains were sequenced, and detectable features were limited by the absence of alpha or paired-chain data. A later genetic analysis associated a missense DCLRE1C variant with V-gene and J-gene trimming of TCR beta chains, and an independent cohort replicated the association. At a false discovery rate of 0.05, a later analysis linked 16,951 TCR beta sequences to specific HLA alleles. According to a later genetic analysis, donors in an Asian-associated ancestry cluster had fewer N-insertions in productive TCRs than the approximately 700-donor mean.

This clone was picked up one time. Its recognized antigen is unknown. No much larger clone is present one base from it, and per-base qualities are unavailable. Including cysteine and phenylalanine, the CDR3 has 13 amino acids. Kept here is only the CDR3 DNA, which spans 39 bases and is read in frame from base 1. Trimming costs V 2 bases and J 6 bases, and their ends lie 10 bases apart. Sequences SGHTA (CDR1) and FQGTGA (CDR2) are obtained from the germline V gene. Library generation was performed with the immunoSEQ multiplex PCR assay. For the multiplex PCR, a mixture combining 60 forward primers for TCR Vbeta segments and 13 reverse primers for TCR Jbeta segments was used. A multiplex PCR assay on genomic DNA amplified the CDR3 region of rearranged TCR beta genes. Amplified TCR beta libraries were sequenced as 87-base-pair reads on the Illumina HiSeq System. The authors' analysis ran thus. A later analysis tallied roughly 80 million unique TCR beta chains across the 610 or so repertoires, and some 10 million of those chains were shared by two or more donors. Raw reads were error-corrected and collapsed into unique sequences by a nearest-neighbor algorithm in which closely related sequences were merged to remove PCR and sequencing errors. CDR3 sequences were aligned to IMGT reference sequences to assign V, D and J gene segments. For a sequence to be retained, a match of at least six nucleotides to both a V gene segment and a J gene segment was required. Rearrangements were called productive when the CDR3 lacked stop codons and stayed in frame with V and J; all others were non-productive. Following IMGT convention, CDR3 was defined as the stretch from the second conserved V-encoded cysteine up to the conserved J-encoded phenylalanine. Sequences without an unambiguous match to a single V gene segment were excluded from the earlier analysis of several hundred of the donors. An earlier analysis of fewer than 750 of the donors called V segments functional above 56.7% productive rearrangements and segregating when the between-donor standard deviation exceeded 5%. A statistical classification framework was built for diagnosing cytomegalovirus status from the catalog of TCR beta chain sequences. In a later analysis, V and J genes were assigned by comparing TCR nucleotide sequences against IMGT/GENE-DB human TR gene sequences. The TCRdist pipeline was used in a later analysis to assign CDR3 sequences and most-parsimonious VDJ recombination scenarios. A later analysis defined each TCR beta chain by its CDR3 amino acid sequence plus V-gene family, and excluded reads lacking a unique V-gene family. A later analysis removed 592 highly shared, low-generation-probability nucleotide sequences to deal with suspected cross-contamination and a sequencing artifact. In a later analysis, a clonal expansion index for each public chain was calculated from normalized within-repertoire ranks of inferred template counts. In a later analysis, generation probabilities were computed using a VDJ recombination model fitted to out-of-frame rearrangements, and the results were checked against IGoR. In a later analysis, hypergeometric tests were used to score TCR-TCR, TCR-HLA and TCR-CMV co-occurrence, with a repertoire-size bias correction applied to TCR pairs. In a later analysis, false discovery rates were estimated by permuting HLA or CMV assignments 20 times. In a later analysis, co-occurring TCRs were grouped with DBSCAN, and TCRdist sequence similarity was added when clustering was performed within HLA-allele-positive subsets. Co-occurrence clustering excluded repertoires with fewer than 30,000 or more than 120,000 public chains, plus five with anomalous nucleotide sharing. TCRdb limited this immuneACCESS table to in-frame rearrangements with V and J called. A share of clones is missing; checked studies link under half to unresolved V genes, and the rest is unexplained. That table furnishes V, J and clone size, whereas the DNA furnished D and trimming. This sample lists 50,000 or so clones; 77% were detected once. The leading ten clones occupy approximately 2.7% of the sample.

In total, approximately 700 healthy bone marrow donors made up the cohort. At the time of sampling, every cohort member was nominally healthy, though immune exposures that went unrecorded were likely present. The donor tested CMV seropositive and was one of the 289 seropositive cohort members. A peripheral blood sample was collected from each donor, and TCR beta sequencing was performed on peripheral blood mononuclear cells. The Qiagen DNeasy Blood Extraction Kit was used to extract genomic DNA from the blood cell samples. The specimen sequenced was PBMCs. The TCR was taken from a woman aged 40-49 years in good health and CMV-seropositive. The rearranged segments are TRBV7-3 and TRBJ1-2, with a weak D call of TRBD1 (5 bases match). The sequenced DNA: TGTGCCAGCAGCTTAGAAGGGGTCCATGGCTACACCTTC. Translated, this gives CASSLEGVHGYTF. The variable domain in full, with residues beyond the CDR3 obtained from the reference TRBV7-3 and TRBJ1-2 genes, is GAGVSQTPSNKVTEKGKYVELRCDPISGHTALYWYRQSLGQGPEFLIYFQGTGAADDSGLPNDRFFAVRPEGSVSTLKIQRTERGDSAVYLCASSLEGVHGYTFGSGTRLTVV.